The entry below describes one T cell receptor (beta chain). This clone has a single count. This clone's antigen is unknown. Base-call qualities are not available, and no considerably larger clone is one nucleotide away. These data are taken from a study of T cells in tuberculosis (dated by TCRdb to between 2018 and 2020). The study in broad terms: To characterize T cells specific for the mycobacterial lipid antigen glucose monomycolate (GMM), the study used CD1B tetramers together with high-throughput TCR immunosequencing. IGRA-negative adolescents, IGRA-positive adolescents with latent tuberculosis and adults with active tuberculosis, about nine per group, were compared in a South African clinical cohort.

Overall results and qualifications from the work: Using GEM motif frequencies, a classifier achieved about 70% accuracy, whereas a classifier built on the diverse GMM-specific repertoire got to around 86% accuracy (AUROC 0.75 to 0.9). Which clinical samples got chosen depended on the availability of cryopreserved specimens, and the active tuberculosis cases were adults, whereas the controls were adolescents. Smaller NN-distances were partly driven by shorter CDR3-alpha lengths in active tuberculosis patients, and statistical significance was not reached for the TCR-beta difference. Active tuberculosis TCR-alpha repertoires showed smaller mean NN-distances to GMM-specific TCRs than IGRA-negative controls, suggesting clonal expansion of these TCRs.

At study entry, adolescents were screened for latent tuberculosis infection by tuberculin skin test and QuantiFERON-TB GOLD In-Tube IGRA. Immunosequencing of unsorted cryopreserved PBMC covered, on average, approximately 100,000 T cells per clinical donor. Eleven high schools in the Worcester region of the Western Cape, South Africa, served as enrollment sites for adolescents aged 12 to 18 years. Ten or so M. tuberculosis-infected adolescents and some ten uninfected adolescents, matched for age and sex, were selected. Adolescent PBMC were isolated from freshly drawn heparinized blood by density centrifugation and cryopreserved. The germline V gene (reference sequence) supplies CDR1 MNHEY and CDR2 SMNVEV. Germline trimming: 5 bases from V, 7 bases from J; junction bases outside gene matches: 10. Including cysteine and phenylalanine, the CDR3 has 15 amino acids. Of all the DNA, just the CDR3 is kept, 45 bases in frame from base 1.

The immunoSEQ multiplex PCR assay was used to generate TCR libraries, with TCR-beta and/or TCR-alpha/delta assays applied to each sample. Amplified TCR libraries were sequenced on the Illumina high-throughput platform. As for the original processing: Clustering and dimensionality reduction relied on pairwise TCRdist distances among GMM-specific receptors from T cells that were either sorted ex vivo or expanded in vitro. Each clinical repertoire was assigned a mean NN-distance score, defined as the average TCRdist to the nearest 10% of tetramer-positive reference sequences. GEM TCR motif frequency was calculated as the fraction of unique TCRs that matched known GEM sequences by V/J usage and CDR3 length. Linear discriminant analysis with leave-one-out cross-validation, implemented in scikit-learn, was used to classify active tuberculosis. Sourced from immuneACCESS, this table was stored by TCRdb with only in-frame sequences that have V and J called. A share of the clones is absent; for the studies checked, an unresolved V gene accounts for under half, and the remainder has no known explanation. D and trimming were read from the DNA, whereas the V and J calls and clone size are those reported in that table. In this sample the table shows 45,000 or so clones, more than 90% of which occur a single time. The ten largest clones take up less than 8.5% of the sample.

The rearranged chain carries TRBV27 and TRBJ1-2; TRBD1 agrees with 10 junctional bases. The TCR sequence derives from a donor between 5 and 29 years old with latent tuberculosis or without tuberculosis infection. Material: PBMCs. The CDR3 corresponds to CASSPRQGASGGYTF. In nucleotides, the sequence is TGTGCCAGCAGTCCCCGACAGGGGGCGAGCGGTGGCTACACCTTC.